This T cell receptor beta chain derives from a study of vaccination effects on CD4 cells after COVID-19. Study-wide results and limits: Both infection-induced and vaccine-induced clones contracted markedly at late post-vaccination timepoints.

Assay used: immunoSEQ multiplex PCR; TCRdb lists only in-frame clones, some missing. This sample has approximately 74,000 clones, with around 79% found just once. Sequencing was preceded by expansion of antigen-specific CD4+ T cells with viral peptide pools in the ViraFEST assay. Upon completion of 10 to 11 days in culture, CD4+ T cells were isolated. Vaccinated participants had no history of SARS-CoV-2 infection and tested negative for nucleocapsid antibodies. On day 3 and again on day 7, half the medium was replaced with IL-2 medium. As to this clone: No antigen is known for it.

From germline, CDR1 is SGHDT and CDR2 YYEEEE. The length of the CDR3 is 15 residues. V lost 4 bases, J lost 8 bases, and 18 bases lay in between. Sequencing was performed on CD4+ T cells from PBMCs cultured with HCoV-NL63 spike peptides, taken before COVID-19 vaccination. This receptor was obtained from a human donor who received a COVID-19 vaccine. J is TRBJ1-4 and V is TRBV5-6, with a weak D call TRBD1 (5 bases). The chain's CDR3 is CASSGRGKGREKLFF. Here the CDR3 DNA reads TGTGCCAGCAGCGGCCGGGGGAAAGGTCGGGAAAAACTGTTTTTT.